This entry lists 14 T cell receptor beta chains sequenced from one sample in a study of Ad26.COV2.S vaccination and SARS-CoV-2 variants (dated by TCRdb to the early 2020s). The library was made by the immunoSEQ multiplex PCR assay. TCRdb took over this immuneACCESS table, retaining in-frame rearrangements with V and J assigned. Such tables are incomplete; in checked studies, under half of the missing clones stem from an unresolved V gene, and the remainder is unexplained. The sample table shows a few hundred thousand clones, and more than 75% are seen once. Around 3.6% of the sample comes from the top ten. Reading the label with the study, this specimen's treatment or condition is: around 19 received Ad26.COV2.S at low or high dose, single or two shots; about five received placebo; per-sample allocation not given. For vaccine and placebo recipients, repertoires were sequenced using samples collected on day 63 after the first injection.

Here the sequenced sample was peripheral blood, taken in a trial of Ad26.COV2.S vaccine versus placebo. These receptor sequences come from a person aged 18-60 years who received the Ad26.COV2.S COVID-19 vaccine or a placebo.

The chain employs TRBV2 and TRBJ2-3; D uncertain. This CDR3 comprises 14 residues. Germline loops: CDR1 SNHLY, CDR2 FYNNEI. The ends were cut back, 5 bases at V and 2 bases at J, with 11 bases in the middle. In DNA form, the CDR3 reads TGTGCCAGCAGTTTCCTAGGAGTCACAGATACGCAGTATTTT. Its translation: CASSFLGVTDTQYF.

This rearrangement joins TRBV23-1 to TRBJ1-5, with D hard to call. TRBV23-1 is an open reading frame, and its role is uncertain. V was cut by 2 bases and J by 5 bases, with 19 bases left in between. The CDR3 sequence is 17 residues long. The CDR3 bases are TGCGCCAGCAGTCAACGGGCCTCCGCCGCGCGTTATCAGCCCCAGCATTTT. It encodes CASSQRASAARYQPQHF.

The chain is built from TRBV13 and TRBJ2-7; 9 bases are a match to TRBD2. Germline CDR1 and CDR2: PRHDT and FYEKMQ (reference sequence). After removal of 5 bases from V and 5 bases from J, the junction contained 10 bases not matched to a gene. CDR3 length: 15 amino acids. This CDR3 is CASSHYGLAGNEQYF. DNA of the CDR3: TGTGCCAGCAGCCACTATGGGCTAGCGGGAAACGAGCAGTACTTC. Supplemented by reference TRBV13 and TRBJ2-7, the full variable domain reads AAGVIQSPRHLIKEKRETATLKCYPIPRHDTVYWYQQGPGQDPQFLISFYEKMQSDKGSIPDRFSAQQFSDYHSELNMSSLELGDSALYFCASSHYGLAGNEQYFGPGTRLTVT.

The chain recombines TRBV7-9 with TRBJ2-2; 7 bases line up with TRBD1. This CDR3 has 16 residues. Germline V CDR1 and CDR2: SEHNR, FQNEAQ (reference sequence). The J segment lost 3 bases and the V segment lost 5 bases, leaving 9 bases of the junction unmatched. The CDR3: CASSPMTGYDTGELFF. CDR3 in DNA: TGTGCCAGCAGCCCGATGACAGGGTACGACACCGGGGAGCTGTTTTTT.

The chain recombines TRBV9 with TRBJ2-6; unclear D gene. This CDR3 has 14 residues. Germline V gene sequence: CDR1 SGDLS, CDR2 YYNGEE. V lost 3 bases, J lost 0 bases, and 4 bases lay in between. The CDR3 spells CASSAPSGANVLTF. The CDR3 coding sequence is TGTGCCAGCAGCGCCCCCTCTGGGGCCAACGTCCTGACTTTC.

V usage is TRBV18 and J usage is TRBJ1-2; the D is unclear. The V and J ends lost 5 bases and 3 bases respectively, with 10 bases between them. CDR1 and CDR2 (germline): KGHSH, LQKENI. The CDR3 length is 13 residues. The CDR3 sequence: CASSEELDYGYTF. The DNA for the CDR3 is TGTGCCAGCTCAGAAGAATTAGACTATGGCTACACCTTC.

The chain carries TRBV7-2 and TRBJ2-1, with D possibly TRBD1 on 5 matching bases. Trimming pared 1 base from V and 10 bases from J, leaving 14 bases between. Germline V gives CDR1 SGHTA, CDR2 FQGNSA. The CDR3 loop spans 14 amino acids. CDR3 region: CASSLVRAHGEQFF. The CDR3 bases are TGTGCCAGCAGCTTAGTCAGGGCCCATGGAGAGCAGTTCTTC. Full variable domain (rest looked up from reference TRBV7-2 and TRBJ2-1): GAGVSQSPSNKVTEKGKDVELRCDPISGHTALYWYRQSLGQGLEFLIYFQGNSAPDKSGLPSDRFSAERTGGSVSTLTIQRTQQEDSAVYLCASSLVRAHGEQFFGPGTRLTVL.

V is TRBV6-6 and J is TRBJ2-1, with D perhaps being TRBD1 or TRBD2 (5 bases each). Trimming took 2 bases from V and 9 from J, leaving 8 bases between them. CDR3 size: 12 residues. Germline V gene sequence: CDR1 MNHNY, CDR2 SVGAGI (reference sequence). The CDR3 protein is CASSYGGLEQFF. DNA of the CDR3: TGTGCCAGCAGTTACGGGGGTCTTGAGCAGTTCTTC.

This clone appeared a single time. The V and J genes are TRBV5-4 and TRBJ2-7; maybe TRBD1 (5 bases). V lost 1 base, J lost 3 bases, and 14 bases lay in between. The CDR3 is 15 residues long. Per the germline V gene, CDR1 is SGHNT and CDR2 is YYREEE (reference sequence). Here the CDR3 reads CASSLKNDRYYEQYF. The CDR3 DNA reads TGTGCCAGCAGCTTGAAAAACGACAGATACTACGAGCAGTACTTC.

J is TRBJ2-2 and V is TRBV7-8, with 12 bases aligning to TRBD1. Germline CDR1 SGHVS, CDR2 FQNEAQ. This CDR3 has 15 amino acids. V lost 5 bases to trimming and J lost 3 bases; unmatched junction nucleotides: 1. As DNA, the CDR3 is TGTGCCAGCAGCAGGGACAGGGGGCACACCGGGGAGCTGTTTTTT. Protein product: CASSRDRGHTGELFF.

The count of this clone is one. This chain uses TRBV18 with TRBJ2-5; D tentatively fits TRBD1 or TRBD2 (5 bases each). Germline V CDR1 and CDR2: KGHSH, LQKENI. V lost 5 bases and J lost 4, with 8 bases in between. The length of the CDR3 is 12 residues. CDR3 sequence: CASSSGGETQYF. The DNA for the CDR3 is TGTGCCAGCTCATCTGGGGGAGAGACCCAGTACTTC.

CDR3 nucleotides: TGCGCCAGCAGCTTGGTCGGGGGCATCTACAATGAGCAGTTCTTC. It is translated as CASSLVGGIYNEQFF. J is TRBJ2-1 and V is TRBV5-1; D possibly uses TRBD1 or TRBD2 (6 bases each). Germline-derived CDR1 and CDR2 are SGHRS and YFSETQ. V was pared by 0 bases and J by 3 bases, with 10 bases between. This CDR3 spans 15 amino acids.

The V gene is TRBV7-2, the J gene TRBJ2-2, with 12 nucleotides matching TRBD2. The CDR3 is made up of 16 amino acids. V gave up 5 bases and J gave up 5 bases; unmatched junction bases: 6. The germline CDR1 and CDR2 sequences are SGHTA and FQGNSA. This CDR3 is CASSLRTSGVTGELFF. Written as DNA, the CDR3 is TGTGCCAGCAGCCTCCGGACTAGCGGGGTTACCGGGGAGCTGTTTTTT. The full variable domain, rest sourced from reference TRBV7-2 and TRBJ2-2, is GAGVSQSPSNKVTEKGKDVELRCDPISGHTALYWYRQSLGQGLEFLIYFQGNSAPDKSGLPSDRFSAERTGGSVSTLTIQRTQQEDSAVYLCASSLRTSGVTGELFFGEGSRLTVL.

The chain couples TRBV7-2 to TRBJ1-5; TRBD1 might be the D (5 bases). The CDR3 covers 17 residues. Trimming removed 5 bases at V and 2 bases at J, with 19 bases between. CDR1 and CDR2 from the germline V gene are SGHTA and FQGNSA. The CDR3 DNA follows: TGTGCCAGCAGCGGCACCGGGACCCTCGTGGGCAATCAGCCCCAGCATTTT. It yields the protein CASSGTGTLVGNQPQHF.